This T cell receptor (beta chain) appears in the sequencing data of a study of blood T cell repertoires in COVID-19 (dated by TCRdb to about 2020). Turning to the overall study: Samples covering the acute and convalescent phases of COVID-19 were provided by collaborators in the United States, Italy and Spain. The material from the prospective study consisted of cDNA or gDNA derived from T cells, B-cell-depleted T cells, or PBMCs. The dataset comprised deeply sampled blood TCRbeta repertoires from subjects exposed to, actively infected with, or recovered from COVID-19. The repertoires were released in a freely available public database intended as a resource for research on the immune response to SARS-CoV-2. The samples were drawn from the first 160 participants of the ongoing ImmuneRACE study and from some 1,300 subjects provided by 6 global collaborators. A de-identified subject ID, COVID-19 status, age in years and sex were almost always included in the sample metadata. Where HLA class I and class II types were available, the types were taken from metadata supplied by the sample provider, not from assay-based typing.

One collaborating source in Seattle enrolled patients while the patients were actively infected and followed the patients over time throughout the course of disease. Whole blood was collected in K2EDTA tubes by collaborating institutions according to the institutions' own protocols. For TCRbeta analysis, collaborator samples were shipped as frozen whole blood, as isolated PBMCs, or as DNA extracted from either sample type. TCRbeta CDR3 regions were amplified from genomic DNA using the immunoSEQ Assay, a bias-controlled multiplex PCR. As for how the authors treated the data: The number of nucleated cells in each sample was estimated by amplification of reference gene primers within the assay. Sequence reads were collapsed and filtered to measure the absolute abundance of every unique TCRbeta CDR3 rearrangement. For each sample, productive Simpson clonality was calculated by taking the square root of Simpson's diversity index across productive rearrangements. TCRdb obtained this table from immuneACCESS and retained in-frame rearrangements with V and J assigned. These tables miss some clones; where compared with another copy, unresolved V genes account for less than half of the shortfall, and the remainder is unexplained. V, J and clone size are taken as reported in that table, and D and trimming were inferred from the DNA itself. The sample profile shows about 94,000 clones; less than 85% of them were found once. The ten largest clones represent over 3.5% of the sample.

The germline V gene specifies KGHSH as CDR1 and LQKENI as CDR2. For this chain, trimming is 6 bases at the V end and 3 bases at the J end, and the number of junction bases without a gene match is 11. Including cysteine and phenylalanine, the CDR3 has 15 amino acids. The DNA shown is the 45-base CDR3, in frame from base 1. Study-level results and caveats: The amount of clinical and demographic metadata varied by source and participant and was provided uncurated.

In its sample, this clone was seen once. Its recognized antigen is unknown. No quality values exist for individual bases; no much larger clone is one base distant. The sample consisted of peripheral blood. This receptor was taken from a man between 65 and 79 years old with COVID-19, enrolled during active disease. This sequence uses TRBV18 and TRBJ2-7, with 7 middle bases fitting TRBD2. DNA sequence: TGTGCCAGCTCTCCCACGGGGGGAGGTTTCTACGAGCAGTACTTC. Its translation is CASSPTGGGFYEQYF.